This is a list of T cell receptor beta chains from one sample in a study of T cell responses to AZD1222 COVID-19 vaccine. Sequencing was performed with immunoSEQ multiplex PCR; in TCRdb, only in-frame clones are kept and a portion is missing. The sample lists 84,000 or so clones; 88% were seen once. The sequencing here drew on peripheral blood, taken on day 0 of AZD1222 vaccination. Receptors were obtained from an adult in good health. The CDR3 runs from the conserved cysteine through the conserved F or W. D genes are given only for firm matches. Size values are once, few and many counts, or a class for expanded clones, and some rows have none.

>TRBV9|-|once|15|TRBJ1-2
TGTGCCAGCAGCGTAGATCCAGGGGACTCCTATGGCTACACCTTC
CASSVDPGDSYGYTF
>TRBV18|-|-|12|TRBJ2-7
TGTGCCAGCTCACCTACAGCCTACGAGCAGTACTTC
CASSPTAYEQYF
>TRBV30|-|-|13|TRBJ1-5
TGTGCCTGGAGTCCCCAGTCCTTGCCGGCCCAGCATTTT
CAWSPQSLPAQHF
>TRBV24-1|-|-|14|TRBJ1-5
TGTGCCACCGGCCCCAGGGGTAGCAATCAGCCCCAGCATTTT
CATGPRGSNQPQHF
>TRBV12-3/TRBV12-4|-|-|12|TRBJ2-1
TGTGCCAGCAGTGCGGAGTACAATGAGCAGTTCTTC
CASSAEYNEQFF
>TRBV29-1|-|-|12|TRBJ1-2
TGCAGCGTTGAAACGTCAGGCTATGGCTACACCTTC
CSVETSGYGYTF
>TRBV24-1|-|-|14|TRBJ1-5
TGTGCCACCAGTGATTTGGGACGGGATCAGCCCCAGCATTTT
CATSDLGRDQPQHF
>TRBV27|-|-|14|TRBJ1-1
TGTGCCAGCAGAACGGGACTTATGAACACTGAAGCTTTCTTT
CASRTGLMNTEAFF
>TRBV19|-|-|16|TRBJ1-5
TGTGCCAGTAGTATAGACCGGTTGGGGGACGGTCAGCCCCAGCATTTT
CASSIDRLGDGQPQHF
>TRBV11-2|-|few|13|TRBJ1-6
TGTGCCAGCAGCTTGAACAGGGATGAGGCCCTCCACTTT
CASSLNRDEALHF
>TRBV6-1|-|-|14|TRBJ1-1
TGTGCCAGCAGTGAAATACGGGGGGTCACTGAAGCTTTCTTT
CASSEIRGVTEAFF
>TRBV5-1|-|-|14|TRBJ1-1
TGCGCCAGCAGCTTGGACAGGGAGAACACTGAAGCTTTCTTT
CASSLDRENTEAFF
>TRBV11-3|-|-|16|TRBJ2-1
TGTGCCAGCAGCTCCCAGGGGGCGGGAGATAACAATGAGCAGTTCTTC
CASSSQGAGDNNEQFF
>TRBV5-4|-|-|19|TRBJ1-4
TGTGCCAGCAGCTCCTTGCCTACAGGGCCTTCTGCAACTAATGAAAAACTGTTTTTT
CASSSLPTGPSATNEKLFF
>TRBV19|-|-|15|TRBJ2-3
TGTGCCAGTACGGGCGGCAGGGGTGGAACAGATACGCAGTATTTT
CASTGGRGGTDTQYF
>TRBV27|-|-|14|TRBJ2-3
TGTGCCAGCAGTTTTGGTGGGAGGTCAGATACGCAGTATTTT
CASSFGGRSDTQYF
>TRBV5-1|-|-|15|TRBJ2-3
TGCGCCAGCAGCTTGGGAGGGCCGGGAACAGATACGCAGTATTTT
CASSLGGPGTDTQYF
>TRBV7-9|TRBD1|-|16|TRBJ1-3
TGTGCCAGCAGCTTCCGGGACAGGGTCTCTGGAAACACCATATATTTT
CASSFRDRVSGNTIYF
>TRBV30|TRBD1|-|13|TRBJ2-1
TGTGCCTGGAGGCAGATGGGACAGGTTGAGCAGTTCTTC
CAWRQMGQVEQFF
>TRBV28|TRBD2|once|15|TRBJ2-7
TGTGCCAGCAGTTCGAGCGGGAGGGCCTCTTGGGAGCAGTACTTC
CASSSSGRASWEQYF
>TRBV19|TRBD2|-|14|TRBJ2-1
TGTGCCAGTAGTATTACTAGCGGGAGCTATGAGCAGTTCTTC
CASSITSGSYEQFF
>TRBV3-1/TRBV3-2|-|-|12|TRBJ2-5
TGTGCCAGCAGCCAAGTCCCTAGCACGATCTACTTC
CASSQVPSTIYF
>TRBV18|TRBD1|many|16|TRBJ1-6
TGTGCCAGCTCAACCGGGACAGGGGGCTTGTTTTCACCCCTCCACTTT
CASSTGTGGLFSPLHF
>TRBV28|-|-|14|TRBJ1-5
TGTGCCAGCAGAACCGACAGGTTCAATCAGCCCCAGCATTTT
CASRTDRFNQPQHF
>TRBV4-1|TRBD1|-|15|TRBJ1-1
TGCGCCAGCAGCCACCCTACAGGGGGGAACACTGAAGCTTTCTTT
CASSHPTGGNTEAFF
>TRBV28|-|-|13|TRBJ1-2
TGTGCCAGCAGTTTAAAGGGGGAGTATGGCTACACCTTC
CASSLKGEYGYTF
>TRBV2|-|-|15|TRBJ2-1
TGTGCCAGCAGTCAGAGCGGCAGCTCCTACAATGAGCAGTTCTTC
CASSQSGSSYNEQFF
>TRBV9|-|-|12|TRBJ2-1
TGTGCTAGCAGCGAGACTAGCAATGAGCAGTTCTTC
CASSETSNEQFF
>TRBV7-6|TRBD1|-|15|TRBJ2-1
TGTGCCAGCAGCCACCGGACAGGGGGCAACGGTGAGCAGTTCTTC
CASSHRTGGNGEQFF
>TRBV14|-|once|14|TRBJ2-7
TGTGCCAGCAGCCACTGGACAGCCGACTACGAGCAGTACTTC
CASSHWTADYEQYF
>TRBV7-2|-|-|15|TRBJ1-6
TGTGCCAGCAGCACCCACGGGACACCCAATTCACCCCTCCACTTT
CASSTHGTPNSPLHF
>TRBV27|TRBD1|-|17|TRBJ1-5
TGTGCCAGCAGTCCCCGGGGACAGGGGGCCGGCAATCAGCCCCAGCATTTT
CASSPRGQGAGNQPQHF
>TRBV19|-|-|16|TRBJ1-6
TGTGCCAGTAGTATCGGACCCAGCTCCTATAATTCACCCCTCCACTTT
CASSIGPSSYNSPLHF
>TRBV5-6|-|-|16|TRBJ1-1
TGTGCCAGCAGCAGACGGACGGCCTTCATGAACACTGAAGCTTTCTTT
CASSRRTAFMNTEAFF
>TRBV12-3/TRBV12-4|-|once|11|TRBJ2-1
TGTGCCAGCCCATCCCCGGGGAAGCAGTTCTTC
CASPSPGKQFF
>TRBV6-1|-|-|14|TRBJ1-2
TGTGCCAGCAGTGAAGCGCTGGGGTTTCGTGGCTACACCTTC
CASSEALGFRGYTF
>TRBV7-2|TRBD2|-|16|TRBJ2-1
TGTGCCAGCAGCTTGGGGGGACTAGCGGGACGTAACGAGCAGTTCTTC
CASSLGGLAGRNEQFF
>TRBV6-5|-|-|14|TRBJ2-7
TGTGCCAGCAGTTACTCGGGATACTCCGGCGAGCAGTACTTC
CASSYSGYSGEQYF
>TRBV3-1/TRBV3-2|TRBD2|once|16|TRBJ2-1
TGTGCCAGCAGCCCCAAAACTAGCGGGAGGGGGAATGAGCAGTTCTTC
CASSPKTSGRGNEQFF
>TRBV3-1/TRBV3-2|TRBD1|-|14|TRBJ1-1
TGTGCCAGCCAGGGGGGAAATTGGGGCACTGAAGCTTTCTTT
CASQGGNWGTEAFF
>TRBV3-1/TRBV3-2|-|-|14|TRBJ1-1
TGTGCCAGCAGCCAATGGGAGCTGAACACTGAAGCTTTCTTT
CASSQWELNTEAFF
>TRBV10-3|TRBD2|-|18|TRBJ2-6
TGTGCCATCAGTGAACTCCCCTCGGGGGGCTCTGGGGCCAACGTCCTGACTTTC
CAISELPSGGSGANVLTF
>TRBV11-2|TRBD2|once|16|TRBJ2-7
TGTGCCAGCAGCTTACTCCCGAGACTAGCGGAGTACGGGCAGTACTTC
CASSLLPRLAEYGQYF
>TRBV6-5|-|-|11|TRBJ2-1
TGTGCCAGCAGTTACCGGGGTGAGCAGTTCTTC
CASSYRGEQFF
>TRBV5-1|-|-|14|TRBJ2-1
TGCGCCAGCAGCTTACAAGGGACATCCAATGAGCAGTTCTTC
CASSLQGTSNEQFF
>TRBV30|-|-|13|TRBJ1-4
TGTGCCTGGAGTGTTTTGACGCCTGGCAAACTGTTTTTT
CAWSVLTPGKLFF
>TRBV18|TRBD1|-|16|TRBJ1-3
TGTGCCAGCTCACCAGGACAGGCCGGCTCTGGAAACACCATATATTTT
CASSPGQAGSGNTIYF
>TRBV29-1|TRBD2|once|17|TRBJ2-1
TGCAGCGTTGAGGGGACTGGGCGGGGACTAACCTACAATGAGCAGTTCTTC
CSVEGTGRGLTYNEQFF
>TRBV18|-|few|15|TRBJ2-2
TGTGCCAGCTCACCACCGACAGCGAACACCGGGGAGCTGTTTTTT
CASSPPTANTGELFF
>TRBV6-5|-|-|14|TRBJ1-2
TGTGCCAGCAGCTCGACAGGTACAACCTATGGCTACACCTTC
CASSSTGTTYGYTF
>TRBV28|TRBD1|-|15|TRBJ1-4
TGTGCCAGCAGTTTAGCCGGGACAGGGAAAGGAAAACTGTTTTTT
CASSLAGTGKGKLFF
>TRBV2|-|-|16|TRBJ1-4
TGTGCCAGCAGTGAGTCGACAGGAGCGACTAATGAAAAACTGTTTTTT
CASSESTGATNEKLFF
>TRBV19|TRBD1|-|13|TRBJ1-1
TGTGCCAGTAGTATAGTAGGAGGGGGCGAAGCTTTCTTT
CASSIVGGGEAFF
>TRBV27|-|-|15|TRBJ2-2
TGTGCCAGCAGCCCTGGACAGGAGGGGTCCGGGGAGCTGTTTTTT
CASSPGQEGSGELFF
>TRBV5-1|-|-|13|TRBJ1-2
TGCGCCAGCAGCTTCTCTGCTAACTATGGCTACACCTTC
CASSFSANYGYTF
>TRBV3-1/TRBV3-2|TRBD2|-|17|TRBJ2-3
TGTGCCAGCAGCCAAAGGCTAGCGGGAGCCAACACAGATACGCAGTATTTT
CASSQRLAGANTDTQYF
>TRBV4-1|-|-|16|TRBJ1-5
TGCGCCAGCAGCCAAGGGTACGGAGGGAGCAATCAGCCCCAGCATTTT
CASSQGYGGSNQPQHF
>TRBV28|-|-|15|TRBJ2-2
TGTGCCAGCAGTTCTACCGGACGGAACACCGGGGAGCTGTTTTTT
CASSSTGRNTGELFF
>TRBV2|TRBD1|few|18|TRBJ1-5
TGTGCCAGCAGTGGTTCAGGGGGGACGAGGTTTAGCAATCAGCCCCAGCATTTT
CASSGSGGTRFSNQPQHF
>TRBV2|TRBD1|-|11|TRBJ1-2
TGTGCCTCTTCGACAGGGCATGGCTACACCTTC
CASSTGHGYTF